This T cell receptor beta chain was recorded in a study of control samples from healthy donors and cancer patients. This clone has more than one count but fewer than ten. CDR3 length: 15 amino acids. V lost 4 bases and J lost 7; bases outside the gene matches: 12. CDR1 and CDR2 from the germline V gene are MNHEY and SVGAGI. Measured with immunoSEQ multiplex PCR; TCRdb has only the in-frame clones, and not every one. The sample shows under 200,000 clones, approximately 94% of them seen only once. This chain connects TRBV6-5 to TRBJ1-1; 7 bases match TRBD1. What was sequenced was PBMCs. This TCR was sampled from a man in his sixties with colorectal cancer. The CDR3 protein is CASSSGGGGVSEAFF. The CDR3 DNA is TGTGCCAGCAGTTCTGGGGGAGGGGGCGTCAGTGAAGCTTTCTTT.